This entry features one T cell receptor (beta chain) sequence. The antigen is undetermined. This sample is drawn from a study of beta chain features in type 1 diabetes. General study points: In every one of the four CD4+ subsets, TCRB CDR3s were moderately but significantly shorter in Type 1 diabetes patients. A pattern of fewer insertions and more deletions at VDJ junctions was seen in type 1 diabetes patients. The cDNA sequencing approach could over-represent high-TCR-expressing cells.

The authors reverse transcribed all of the isolated RNA, so sequencing captured expressed TCRB transcripts. The protocol was immunoSEQ multiplex PCR, while the TCRdb copy is restricted to in-frame clones and leaves out a portion. The table includes some 240,000 clones, roughly 17% detected once. Germline lookup yields CDR1 PRHDT and CDR2 FYEKMQ (reference sequence). The CDR3 is 15 residues long. Germline trimming cut 5 bases from V and 7 bases from J; bases unmatched to any gene: 7. The purity of all sorted populations exceeded 98%. This receptor was identified in a man aged 30 to 45 with type 1 diabetes. Sequencing input: naive CD4+ T cells from blood. V usage is TRBV13 and J usage is TRBJ2-7; 14 positions agree with TRBD2. CDR3 DNA: TGTGCCAGCAGCCCCGGACTAGCGGGAGGTGGGGAGCAGTACTTC. This translates into CASSPGLAGGGEQYF.